A selection of T cell receptor beta chains follows, all from one sample in a study of T cell changes during pregnancy in multiple sclerosis. Here immunoSEQ multiplex PCR was the method, and the copy in TCRdb shows in-frame clones only, minus some. The sample shows 35,000 to 45,000 clones, 90% to 95% of them seen only once. Specimen: CD4+ T cells from peripheral blood mononuclear cells, collected before pregnancy. Receptors were obtained from a female donor with multiple sclerosis, enrolled in a pregnancy study. Each CDR3 is given with its conserved first and last residue. A D gene is named only where the DNA matches it firmly. Rows may omit the clone size; those that give it use once, few, many or a size class.

cdr3_nt: TGTGCCAGCAGCCAAGTTAGGGGGAGTACCGGGGAGCTGTTTTTT; cdr3_aa: CASSQVRGSTGELFF; clone_size: -; d_call: -; v_call: TRBV14; j_call: TRBJ2-2
cdr3_nt: TGTGCCAGCAGCCCAACTAGCGGGGGATCGCAGTTCTTC; cdr3_aa: CASSPTSGGSQFF; clone_size: -; d_call: TRBD2; v_call: TRBV6-5; j_call: TRBJ2-1
cdr3_nt: TGTGCCAGCAGCTTGTACCCGCAGGGGGATAGCAATCAGCCCCAGCATTTT; cdr3_aa: CASSLYPQGDSNQPQHF; clone_size: -; d_call: TRBD1; v_call: TRBV5-5; j_call: TRBJ1-5
cdr3_nt: TGTGCCAGCTCACCAGGGCGGGGCCCTAATTTTGAAGCTTTCTTT; cdr3_aa: CASSPGRGPNFEAFF; clone_size: once; d_call: -; v_call: TRBV18; j_call: TRBJ1-1
cdr3_nt: TGTGCCAGCAGCCAAGAGAGCCCAGCGGGGGGCGTGGGAGATACGCAGTATTTT; cdr3_aa: CASSQESPAGGVGDTQYF; clone_size: -; d_call: TRBD2; v_call: TRBV4-2; j_call: TRBJ2-3
cdr3_nt: TGTGCCAGCAGCCCTAGGGAGGCCGGGGAGCTGTTTTTT; cdr3_aa: CASSPREAGELFF; clone_size: -; d_call: -; v_call: TRBV9; j_call: TRBJ2-2
cdr3_nt: TGCGCCAGCAGCCCTACGCTGACAGGGTCTTTAGGCTACACCTTC; cdr3_aa: CASSPTLTGSLGYTF; clone_size: -; d_call: TRBD1; v_call: TRBV5-1; j_call: TRBJ1-2
cdr3_nt: TGTGCCTGGAGGAGGGGGACTAATGAAAAACTGTTTTTT; cdr3_aa: CAWRRGTNEKLFF; clone_size: -; d_call: -; v_call: TRBV30; j_call: TRBJ1-4
cdr3_nt: TGTGCCAGTACCGGGATCCCGGGACAGGGATTCAATCAGCCCCAGCATTTT; cdr3_aa: CASTGIPGQGFNQPQHF; clone_size: -; d_call: TRBD1; v_call: TRBV19; j_call: TRBJ1-5
cdr3_nt: TGTGCCAGCAGCCCGATTAGCTACAATGAGCAGTTCTTC; cdr3_aa: CASSPISYNEQFF; clone_size: -; d_call: -; v_call: TRBV7-3; j_call: TRBJ2-1
cdr3_nt: TGTGCCAGCAGCTCGGGGGGGAGGATGGCAATGGGGCACTACGAGCAGTACTTC; cdr3_aa: CASSSGGRMAMGHYEQYF; clone_size: -; d_call: TRBD2; v_call: TRBV5-4; j_call: TRBJ2-7
cdr3_nt: TGTGCCAGTACCTCCCGGGCGGGGAAGGGGGAGCAGTACTTC; cdr3_aa: CASTSRAGKGEQYF; clone_size: -; d_call: -; v_call: TRBV19; j_call: TRBJ2-7
cdr3_nt: TGCGCCGCCCGGGGGGCGGCAACTAATGAAAAACTGTTTTTT; cdr3_aa: CAARGAATNEKLFF; clone_size: -; d_call: -; v_call: TRBV10-1; j_call: TRBJ1-4
cdr3_nt: TGTGCCAGCTCACCGCGCCTGTACGCGGGTCACACTGAAGCTTTCTTT; cdr3_aa: CASSPRLYAGHTEAFF; clone_size: -; d_call: -; v_call: TRBV18; j_call: TRBJ1-1
cdr3_nt: TGTGCCAGCAGCGCACAGGGGGCCAACACCGGGGAGCTGTTTTTT; cdr3_aa: CASSAQGANTGELFF; clone_size: -; d_call: TRBD1; v_call: TRBV9; j_call: TRBJ2-2
cdr3_nt: TGTGCCAGCAGCTTAGTTCGGGGGGTAGGACAGGGGTATGGCTACACCTTC; cdr3_aa: CASSLVRGVGQGYGYTF; clone_size: -; d_call: TRBD1; v_call: TRBV7-2; j_call: TRBJ1-2
cdr3_nt: TGTGCCAGCAGCTTGGGGAGCGTTCAGCCCCAGCATTTT; cdr3_aa: CASSLGSVQPQHF; clone_size: -; d_call: -; v_call: TRBV5-5; j_call: TRBJ1-5
cdr3_nt: TGTGCCAGCAGCGTAGGCGGGGGGGCCTACACCGGGGAGCTGTTTTTT; cdr3_aa: CASSVGGGAYTGELFF; clone_size: -; d_call: TRBD2; v_call: TRBV9; j_call: TRBJ2-2
cdr3_nt: TGCGCCAGCATCTTGACCATTCTAGATGGCAATCAGCCCCAGCATTTT; cdr3_aa: CASILTILDGNQPQHF; clone_size: -; d_call: -; v_call: TRBV10-1; j_call: TRBJ1-5
cdr3_nt: TGTGCCAGCAGCCCGGACAGGGCCGGGGGCTACACCTTC; cdr3_aa: CASSPDRAGGYTF; clone_size: -; d_call: TRBD1; v_call: TRBV7-3; j_call: TRBJ1-2
cdr3_nt: TGTGCCGGAGGACAGGGGGGTGGCGAGCAGTACTTC; cdr3_aa: CAGGQGGGEQYF; clone_size: -; d_call: TRBD1; v_call: TRBV2; j_call: TRBJ2-7
cdr3_nt: TGCGCCAGCAGACCCCATGGGGAGGACACTGAAGCTTTCTTT; cdr3_aa: CASRPHGEDTEAFF; clone_size: -; d_call: -; v_call: TRBV4-3; j_call: TRBJ1-1
cdr3_nt: TGTGCTAGTGGTTTGAGGACTAGCGGGGGAGGCAATGAGCAGTTCTTC; cdr3_aa: CASGLRTSGGGNEQFF; clone_size: -; d_call: TRBD2; v_call: TRBV12-5; j_call: TRBJ2-1
cdr3_nt: TGCGCCAGCAGCTTGACAGGAGATTATAATAGCAATCAGCCCCAGCATTTT; cdr3_aa: CASSLTGDYNSNQPQHF; clone_size: once; d_call: -; v_call: TRBV5-1; j_call: TRBJ1-5
cdr3_nt: TGTGCCAGCAGCCAAGAACTAGGGATCGGGGTCCACTTT; cdr3_aa: CASSQELGIGVHF; clone_size: -; d_call: -; v_call: TRBV14; j_call: TRBJ1-6
cdr3_nt: TGTGCCAGCATCGAGCGGGGACCTACTGAAGCTTTCTTT; cdr3_aa: CASIERGPTEAFF; clone_size: few; d_call: -; v_call: TRBV2; j_call: TRBJ1-1
cdr3_nt: TGTGCCAGCAGCTCACGGACAGGGGGTGATGGGATCTCCTACGAGCAGTACTTC; cdr3_aa: CASSSRTGGDGISYEQYF; clone_size: -; d_call: TRBD1; v_call: TRBV7-2; j_call: TRBJ2-7
cdr3_nt: TGTGCCAGTAGTATAGACGGACAGATCGGCTACACCTTC; cdr3_aa: CASSIDGQIGYTF; clone_size: -; d_call: -; v_call: TRBV19; j_call: TRBJ1-2
cdr3_nt: TGTGCCAGCAGTTTCGGACGGGACAGGCGTAATGAAAAACTGTTTTTT; cdr3_aa: CASSFGRDRRNEKLFF; clone_size: -; d_call: TRBD1; v_call: TRBV7-9; j_call: TRBJ1-4
cdr3_nt: TGCGCCAGCAGCTTGGAGAGGGGGACTGAAGCTTTCTTT; cdr3_aa: CASSLERGTEAFF; clone_size: -; d_call: -; v_call: TRBV5-1; j_call: TRBJ1-1
cdr3_nt: TGTGCCAGTAGTGGAGACAGGGGGCTGGCGAGCAATCAGCCCCAGCATTTT; cdr3_aa: CASSGDRGLASNQPQHF; clone_size: -; d_call: TRBD1; v_call: TRBV19; j_call: TRBJ1-5
cdr3_nt: TGTGCCAGCAGCCTCCCGGGACAGGGCCGAGCTTTCTTT; cdr3_aa: CASSLPGQGRAFF; clone_size: -; d_call: TRBD1; v_call: TRBV4-2; j_call: TRBJ1-1
cdr3_nt: TGCGCCAGCAGCCAAGTCGGGACAGGGGGCTTAGGTGAGCAGTTCTTC; cdr3_aa: CASSQVGTGGLGEQFF; clone_size: -; d_call: TRBD1; v_call: TRBV4-3; j_call: TRBJ2-1
cdr3_nt: TGTGCCAGCAGCTTATGGCTAGCGGGGGGACAAGAGACCCAGTACTTC; cdr3_aa: CASSLWLAGGQETQYF; clone_size: -; d_call: TRBD2; v_call: TRBV11-2; j_call: TRBJ2-5
cdr3_nt: TGCGCCAGCAGCCCAAGCGGGGGCTCCTACGAGCAGTACTTC; cdr3_aa: CASSPSGGSYEQYF; clone_size: once; d_call: TRBD2; v_call: TRBV5-1; j_call: TRBJ2-7
cdr3_nt: TGTGCCAGCACCTCAGGGACAGGGCCTAATGAAAAACTGTTTTTT; cdr3_aa: CASTSGTGPNEKLFF; clone_size: -; d_call: -; v_call: TRBV21-1; j_call: TRBJ1-4
cdr3_nt: TGTGCCAGCAGGGACAGGAATTCACCCCTCCACTTT; cdr3_aa: CASRDRNSPLHF; clone_size: -; d_call: TRBD1; v_call: TRBV6-1; j_call: TRBJ1-6
cdr3_nt: TGTGCCACCAGCAGAGATAGCGGGGGCAATGAGCAGTTCTTC; cdr3_aa: CATSRDSGGNEQFF; clone_size: -; d_call: TRBD2; v_call: TRBV15; j_call: TRBJ2-1
cdr3_nt: TGTGCCAGCTCAAGGGACAGGGGGCAGGTCGGCTACACCTTC; cdr3_aa: CASSRDRGQVGYTF; clone_size: -; d_call: TRBD1; v_call: TRBV18; j_call: TRBJ1-2
cdr3_nt: TGCGCCAGCACCCGGGGGAGGAACAACACTGAAGCTTTCTTT; cdr3_aa: CASTRGRNNTEAFF; clone_size: -; d_call: -; v_call: TRBV23-1; j_call: TRBJ1-1
cdr3_nt: TGTGCCAGCAGTGGACAGGTCTACGAGCAGTACTTC; cdr3_aa: CASSGQVYEQYF; clone_size: -; d_call: -; v_call: TRBV2; j_call: TRBJ2-7
cdr3_nt: TGTGCTAGTGGTTTGGAAGGGAAAAGGTCGGGGGGGAGCTCCTACGAGCAGTACTTC; cdr3_aa: CASGLEGKRSGGSSYEQYF; clone_size: -; d_call: TRBD2; v_call: TRBV12-5; j_call: TRBJ2-7
cdr3_nt: TGCGCCAGCAGCCCGAGGGGACTTCCTAGCTCTGGGGCCAACGTCCTGACTTTC; cdr3_aa: CASSPRGLPSSGANVLTF; clone_size: -; d_call: -; v_call: TRBV4-1; j_call: TRBJ2-6
cdr3_nt: TGTGCCAGCAGCAGGACTAGCGGGGGGGCCTACGGGGAGCTGTTTTTT; cdr3_aa: CASSRTSGGAYGELFF; clone_size: -; d_call: TRBD2; v_call: TRBV11-2; j_call: TRBJ2-2
cdr3_nt: TGTGCCAGCAGAAGACAGGGGACTAATTCACCCCTCCACTTT; cdr3_aa: CASRRQGTNSPLHF; clone_size: -; d_call: TRBD1; v_call: TRBV6-1; j_call: TRBJ1-6
cdr3_nt: TGTGCCACCAGCGGGCGAAGGACAGGGAACAATGGCTACACCTTC; cdr3_aa: CATSGRRTGNNGYTF; clone_size: -; d_call: TRBD1; v_call: TRBV15; j_call: TRBJ1-2
cdr3_nt: TGTGCCAGCAGCTTAAGAGGGGGTAGCCCCTACGAGCAGTACTTC; cdr3_aa: CASSLRGGSPYEQYF; clone_size: -; d_call: -; v_call: TRBV7-3; j_call: TRBJ2-7
cdr3_nt: TGTGCCAGCAGCCCAGGCCAGGGGAACACCGGGGAGCTGTTTTTT; cdr3_aa: CASSPGQGNTGELFF; clone_size: -; d_call: -; v_call: TRBV11-3; j_call: TRBJ2-2